The 17 T cell receptor beta chains below all came from one sample that was sequenced in a study of blood T cell repertoires in COVID-19. The repertoire was sequenced with immunoSEQ multiplex PCR; TCRdb's copy has only in-frame clones and lacks some. This table has about 180,000 clones, 80% to 90% appearing once. Input material: peripheral blood. These receptors all stem from a man between 18 and 35 years old who had recovered from COVID-19.

The V and J genes are TRBV6-5 and TRBJ2-7; 10 positions match TRBD2. Per germline, CDR1 MNHEY and CDR2 SVGAGI. This CDR3 has 15 amino acids. V lost 5 bases and J lost 6; bases outside the gene matches: 10. CDR3 DNA sequence: TGTGCCAGCAGTCCCTTAGCGGGAGGCGGCAGCGAGCAGTACTTC. This codes for CASSPLAGGGSEQYF.

The DNA of the CDR3 is TGCGCCAGCAGCCAAGAGGGACTAGCGGGAGCCGAGCAGTACTTC. This encodes CASSQEGLAGAEQYF. The rearrangement links TRBV4-3 to TRBJ2-7, with 14 nucleotides matching TRBD2. With V trimmed by 0 bases and J by 6 bases, 1 base remained unmatched. CDR3 length equals 15 residues. Germline V gives CDR1 LGHNA, CDR2 YSLEER.

This chain uses TRBV30 with TRBJ1-5; no reliable D call. V was clipped by 0 bases and J by 11 bases, with 11 bases between them. The CDR3 length is 12 residues. The germline V gene encodes CDR1 GTSNPN and CDR2 SVGIG (reference sequence). For the CDR3, the DNA is TGTGCCTGGAGTGTGGCGGGGATGGCCCAGCATTTT. Translating gives CAWSVAGMAQHF.

In this sample, this clone turned up a few times. This sequence joins TRBV27 and TRBJ2-1, with TRBD2 as a possible D gene (5 bases). This CDR3 is built from 14 residues. Trimming stripped 8 bases from V and 0 bases from J, with 11 bases between. The germline V gene has CDR1 MNHEY and CDR2 SMNVEV (reference sequence). CDR3 in DNA: TGTGCCAGCCAGTTAGCGTACTCCTACAATGAGCAGTTCTTC. As protein: CASQLAYSYNEQFF.

This clone was picked up a small number of times. The chain carries TRBV14 and TRBJ2-1, with a possible D match to TRBD2 (5 bases). V was shortened by 1 base and J by 8 bases, with 6 bases between the two germline ends. The CDR3 covers 12 residues. From germline, CDR1 is SGHDN and CDR2 FVKESK. In DNA, the CDR3 is TGTGCCAGCAGCCAAGTCGGGGATGAGCAGTTCTTC. This gives the protein CASSQVGDEQFF. Based on the CDR3 plus reference TRBV14 and TRBJ2-1, the full variable domain is EAGVTQFPSHSVIEKGQTVTLRCDPISGHDNLYWYRRVMGKEIKFLLHFVKESKQDESGMPNNRFLAERTGGTYSTLKVQPAELEDSGVYFCASSQVGDEQFFGPGTRLTVL.

The J gene is TRBJ1-5, the V gene TRBV3-1 (or the pseudogene TRBV3-2), with TRBD1 identical over 7 bases. V was pared by 5 bases and J by 0 bases, with 7 bases of the junction left unmatched. Germline V gene data show CDR1 as LGHDT and CDR2 as YNNKEL (reference sequence). This CDR3 region has 16 residues. CDR3 loop: CASSAGGGYSNQPQHF. In nucleotides, the CDR3 is TGTGCCAGCAGCGCAGGGGGAGGATATAGCAATCAGCCCCAGCATTTT.

This chain joins TRBV4-3 and TRBJ2-2; no firm D call. Trimming took off 8 bases at V and 0 bases at J, with 13 bases between the two ends. Per the germline V gene, CDR1 is LGHNA and CDR2 is YSLEER. The CDR3 has 15 amino acids. CDR3 sequence: CASRLQLSNTGELFF. CDR3 sequence (DNA): TGCGCCAGCCGCCTACAGCTTTCGAACACCGGGGAGCTGTTTTTT.

The chain is built from TRBV28 and TRBJ2-3; D gene uncertain. Germline V gene data show CDR1 as MDHEN and CDR2 as SYDVKM. The CDR3 consists of 12 residues. Trimming took off 3 bases at V and 6 bases at J, with 7 bases between the two ends. In DNA form, the CDR3 reads TGTGCCAGCAGTTTGTTGGCTGATACGCAGTATTTT. Amino acids: CASSLLADTQYF.

The chain combines TRBV12-3 or TRBV12-4 with TRBJ2-7; no clear D gene. Trimming shortened V by 4 bases and J by 6 bases, and 10 bases separated the two germline ends. This CDR3 contains 12 residues. The CDR3 region is CASSSPAGEQYF. The CDR3 nucleotides read TGTGCCAGCAGTTCCCCCGCCGGCGAGCAGTACTTC.

The genes are TRBV7-9 and TRBJ1-1; the D is unclear. This CDR3 comprises 11 residues. The germline V and J ends were trimmed by 5 bases and 3 bases, with 4 bases remaining between them. Germline V CDR1 and CDR2: SEHNR, FQNEAQ (reference sequence). CDR3 protein: CASSRDTEAFF. For the CDR3, the DNA is TGTGCCAGCAGCCGTGACACTGAAGCTTTCTTT. The variable domain in full, with the rest retrieved from reference TRBV7-9 and TRBJ1-1, is DTGVSQNPRHKITKRGQNVTFRCDPISEHNRLYWYRQTLGQGPEFLTYFQNEAQLEKSRLLSDRFSAERPKGSFSTLEIQRTEQGDSAMYLCASSRDTEAFFGQGTRLTVV.

This chain links TRBV20-1 with TRBJ2-2; D gene uncertain. Trimming stripped 3 bases from V and 4 bases from J, with 12 bases between. The germline V gene has CDR1 DFQATT and CDR2 SNEGSKA (reference sequence). The CDR3 contains 14 residues. The CDR3 region is CSASKVSGTGELFF. CDR3 DNA sequence: TGCAGTGCTAGTAAGGTGTCAGGCACCGGGGAGCTGTTTTTT.

The gene calls are TRBV6-5 and TRBJ1-2; unclear D gene. The CDR3 length is 12 residues. V was shortened by 7 bases and J by 7 bases, with 13 bases between the two germline ends. Looked up from germline, CDR1 is MNHEY and CDR2 is SVGAGI. CDR3 protein: CASNTGGSGYTF. The CDR3, as DNA: TGTGCCAGCAACACGGGAGGGTCTGGCTACACCTTC.

The chain carries TRBV29-1 and TRBJ2-1; a possible D gene is TRBD1 (6 bases). The germline V and J ends were trimmed by 7 bases and 0 bases, with 13 bases remaining between them. There are 14 residues in the CDR3. The germline CDR1 and CDR2 sequences are SQVTM and ANQGSEA. The CDR3 protein is CSGLDSRSYNEQFF. The DNA for the CDR3 is TGCAGCGGCCTGGACAGCCGCTCCTACAATGAGCAGTTCTTC.

This rearrangement joins TRBV12-3 or TRBV12-4 to TRBJ1-1; D is ambiguous. The germline V and J ends were trimmed by 8 bases and 8 bases, with 12 bases remaining between them. This CDR3 is built from 11 residues. CDR3 sequence: CASSSVGEAFF. The CDR3 DNA is TGTGCCAGCTCGTCAGTGGGCGAAGCTTTCTTT.

The chain carries TRBV6-5 and TRBJ2-5; tentatively, D is TRBD1 (6 bases). Germline values: CDR1 MNHEY, CDR2 SVGAGI. CDR3 size: 14 residues. With 5 bases removed from V and 4 bases from J, the gap between germline ends came to 14 bases. The DNA of the CDR3 is TGTGCCAGCAGTCCCAACAGGGTTGGAGAGACCCAGTACTTC. This sequence encodes CASSPNRVGETQYF.

The V gene is TRBV9, the J gene TRBJ2-1; possible D gene TRBD2, 6 bases. V lost 0 bases, J lost 9 bases, and 16 bases lay in between. From germline, CDR1 is SGDLS and CDR2 YYNGEE. The CDR3 covers 15 residues. The CDR3 region is CASSVDQGRRGEQFF. The CDR3 coding sequence is TGTGCCAGCAGCGTAGATCAGGGCCGGAGGGGTGAGCAGTTCTTC. Together with reference TRBV9 and TRBJ2-1, the CDR3 gives the full variable domain: DSGVTQTPKHLITATGQRVTLRCSPRSGDLSVYWYQQSLDQGLQFLIQYYNGEERAKGNILERFSAQQFPDLHSELNLSSLELGDSALYFCASSVDQGRRGEQFFGPGTRLTVL.

The chain is built from TRBV27 and TRBJ1-1, with 7 bases fitting TRBD1. Germline V lookup: CDR1 MNHEY, CDR2 SMNVEV (reference sequence). Trimming removed 3 bases from V and 4 bases from J; junction bases left unmatched: 2. The CDR3 has 13 residues. CDR3 loop: CASSLYRGTEAFF. The CDR3, as DNA: TGTGCCAGCAGTTTGTACAGGGGCACTGAAGCTTTCTTT.